Listed below are T cell receptor beta chains from one sample, sequenced in a study of T-cell reconstitution after alpha-beta-depleted transplantation in children. TCRdb re-analysed the PCR reads in MiXCR, keeping a single row per CDR3 protein. Here the sample spans roughly 400,000 distinct CDR3 sequences, roughly 43% being singletons. The input for sequencing was PBMCs, taken before TCRalphabeta/CD19-depleted stem cell transplant. All receptors come from a girl aged 2-15 years with aplastic anemia, due to receive a stem cell transplant. Each CDR3 is given with its conserved first and last residue. A D gene is named only where the DNA matches it firmly. The size field is filled for only some rows; it gives once, few, many or a size class.

clone_size,d_call,j_call,v_call,cdr3_aa
-,TRBD2,TRBJ2-7,TRBV15,CATSRELAGENEQYF
-,TRBD1,TRBJ1-2,TRBV30,CAWSADRSGYTF
-,-,TRBJ2-5,TRBV20-1,CSATKGPREETQYF
once,-,TRBJ1-5,TRBV15,CATSRAGDGQPQHF
-,TRBD2,TRBJ2-5,TRBV5-1,CASSLGSGGAETQYF
-,TRBD1,TRBJ1-1,TRBV5-1,CASSREQGAHDGTEAFF
-,-,TRBJ1-1,TRBV27,CASSLSQANTEAFF
-,-,TRBJ1-1,TRBV11-3,CASSLVRSAEAFF
once,-,TRBJ2-1,TRBV6-4,CASSAQRSNEQFF
-,-,TRBJ2-3,TRBV7-3,CASSLGPPKAPRVDTQYF
many,TRBD2,TRBJ2-3,TRBV12-3/TRBV12-4,CASSATSGRGTDTQYF
many,-,TRBJ2-3,TRBV5-1,CASSLVASGTDTQYF
few,-,TRBJ2-3,TRBV2,CASSAEGGRADTQYF
many,TRBD2,TRBJ2-1,TRBV20-1,CSASPAGGSYSWDEQFF
once,TRBD2,TRBJ2-1,TRBV12-3/TRBV12-4,CASSFWGLGAGGGYNEQFF
-,-,TRBJ2-3,TRBV20-1,CSARVASTDTQYF
many,-,TRBJ2-7,TRBV5-1,CASSSIGTGLDEQYF
-,TRBD2,TRBJ2-7,TRBV20-1,CSARSLTSGRPGEQYF
few,TRBD2,TRBJ2-3,TRBV6-5,CASSYSGTNSDTQYF
-,TRBD2,TRBJ2-1,TRBV5-1,CASSLDGAGAVNEQFF
-,-,TRBJ2-7,TRBV4-2,CASSPFLSYEQYF
-,-,TRBJ2-7,TRBV20-1,CSARVEVPNYEQYF
-,-,TRBJ2-7,TRBV4-1,CASSQRSDAYEQYF
-,-,TRBJ2-3,TRBV10-3,CAISAAGSTDTQYF
many,-,TRBJ1-1,TRBV5-5,CASSLATRRGVNTEAFF
-,-,TRBJ2-1,TRBV11-2,CASSFLGLTLYNEQFF
-,-,TRBJ2-1,TRBV29-1,CSVVGDSYNEQFF
-,-,TRBJ2-3,TRBV5-1,CAIAGLPDTQYF
once,TRBD1,TRBJ2-5,TRBV5-1,CASARDRNLETQYF